This TCR beta chain was sequenced for a study of immune characterization of retroperitoneal liposarcoma. TCRdb analysed the PCR reads with MiXCR anew, one entry per CDR3 protein. The sample has 8,500 to 11,000 distinct CDR3 sequences, roughly 25% seen once; the top ten hold about 8%. V lost 4 bases and J lost 5; bases outside the gene matches: 9. The CDR3 covers 16 residues. Germline CDR1 is WSHSY and CDR2 is SAAADI. This clonotype was observed at least ten times. The J gene is TRBJ2-1, the V gene TRBV10-2; 9 bases agree with TRBD2. Sequenced material: tumor tissue. The receptor was isolated from a female donor with retroperitoneal liposarcoma. The CDR3 loop is CASSGIAGVPNNEQFF. The CDR3 coding sequence is TGCGCCAGCAGTGGTATAGCGGGAGTCCCCAACAATGAGCAGTTCTTC.